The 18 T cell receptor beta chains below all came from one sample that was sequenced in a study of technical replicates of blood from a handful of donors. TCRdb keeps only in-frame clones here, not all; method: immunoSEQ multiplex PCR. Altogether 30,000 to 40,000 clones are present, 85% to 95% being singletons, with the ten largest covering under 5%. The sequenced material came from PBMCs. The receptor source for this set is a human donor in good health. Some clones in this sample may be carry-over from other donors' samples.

CDR3: CATSRDRDNEQYF. In nucleotides, the CDR3 is TGTGCCACCAGCCGGGACAGGGACAACGAGCAGTACTTC. The V and J genes are TRBV15 and TRBJ2-7; 9 bases are a match to TRBD1. V shed 5 bases and J 5 bases; nucleotides not matched to a gene: 4. The CDR3 sequence is 13 residues long. Germline CDR1 is LNHNV and CDR2 is YYDKDF (reference sequence).

CDR3 DNA sequence: TGTGCCAGCAGCTTAACTTCATACAATTCACCCCTCCACTTT. Amino acid sequence: CASSLTSYNSPLHF. J is TRBJ1-6 and V is TRBV13, with no clear D. The CDR3 loop spans 14 amino acids. Trimming took off 2 bases at V and 7 bases at J, with 9 bases between the two ends. Germline CDR1 is PRHDT and CDR2 is FYEKMQ (reference sequence).

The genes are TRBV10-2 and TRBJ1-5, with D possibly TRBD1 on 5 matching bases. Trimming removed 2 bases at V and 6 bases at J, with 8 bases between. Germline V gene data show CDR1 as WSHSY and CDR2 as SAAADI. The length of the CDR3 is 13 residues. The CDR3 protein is CASSEGGIQPQHF. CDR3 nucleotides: TGCGCCAGCAGTGAGGGGGGGATTCAGCCCCAGCATTTT.

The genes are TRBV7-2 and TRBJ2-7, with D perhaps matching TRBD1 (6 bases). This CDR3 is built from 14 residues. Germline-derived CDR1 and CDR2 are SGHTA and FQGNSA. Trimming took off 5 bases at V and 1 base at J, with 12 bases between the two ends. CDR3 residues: CASSIQGSSYEQYF. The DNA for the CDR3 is TGTGCCAGCAGCATACAGGGATCGTCCTACGAGCAGTACTTC.

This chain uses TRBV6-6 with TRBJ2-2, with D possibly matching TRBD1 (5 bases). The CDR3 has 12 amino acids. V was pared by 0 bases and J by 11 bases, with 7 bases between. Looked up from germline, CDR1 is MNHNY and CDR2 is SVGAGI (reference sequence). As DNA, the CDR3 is TGTGCCAGCAGTTACTCCCAGGGCGAGCTGTTTTTT. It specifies CASSYSQGELFF.

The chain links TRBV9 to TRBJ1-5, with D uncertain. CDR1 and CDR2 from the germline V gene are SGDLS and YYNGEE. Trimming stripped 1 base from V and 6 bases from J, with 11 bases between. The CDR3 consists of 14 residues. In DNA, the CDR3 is TGTGCCAGCAGCGTATCGGGTAGCGGTCAGCCCCAGCATTTT. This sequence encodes CASSVSGSGQPQHF.

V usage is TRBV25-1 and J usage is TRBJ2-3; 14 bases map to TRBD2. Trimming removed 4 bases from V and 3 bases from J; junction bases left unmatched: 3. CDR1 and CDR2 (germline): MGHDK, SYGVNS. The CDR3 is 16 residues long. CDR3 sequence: CASSGRLAGGTDTQYF. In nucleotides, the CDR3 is TGTGCCAGCAGTGGCCGACTAGCGGGGGGGACAGATACGCAGTATTTT.

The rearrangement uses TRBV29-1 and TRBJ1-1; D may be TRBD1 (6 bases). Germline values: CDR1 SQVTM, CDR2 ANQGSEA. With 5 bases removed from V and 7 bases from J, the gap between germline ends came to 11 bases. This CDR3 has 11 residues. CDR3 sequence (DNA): TGCAGCGTTAGGGGGAACGGTGAAGCTTTCTTT. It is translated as CSVRGNGEAFF.

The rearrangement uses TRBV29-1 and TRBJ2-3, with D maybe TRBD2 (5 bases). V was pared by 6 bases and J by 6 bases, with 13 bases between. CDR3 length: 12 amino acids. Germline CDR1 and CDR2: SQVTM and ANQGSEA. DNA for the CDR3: TGCAGCGTAGCGCGGGCTCGGGATACGCAGTATTTT. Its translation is CSVARARDTQYF.

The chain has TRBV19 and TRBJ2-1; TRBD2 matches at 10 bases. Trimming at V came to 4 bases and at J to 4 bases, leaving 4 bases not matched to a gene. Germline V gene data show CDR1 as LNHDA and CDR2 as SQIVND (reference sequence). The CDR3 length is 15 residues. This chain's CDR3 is CASSTISGRYNEQFF. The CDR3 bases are TGTGCCAGTAGTACTATTAGCGGGAGGTACAATGAGCAGTTCTTC.

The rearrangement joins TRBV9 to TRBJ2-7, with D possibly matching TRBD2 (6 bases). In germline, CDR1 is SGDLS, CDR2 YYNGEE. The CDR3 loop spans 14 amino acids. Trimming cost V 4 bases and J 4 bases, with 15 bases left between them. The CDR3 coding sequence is TGTGCCAGCAGCCCCCGGGAGAGTATATACGAGCAGTACTTC. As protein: CASSPRESIYEQYF. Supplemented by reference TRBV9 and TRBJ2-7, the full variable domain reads DSGVTQTPKHLITATGQRVTLRCSPRSGDLSVYWYQQSLDQGLQFLIQYYNGEERAKGNILERFSAQQFPDLHSELNLSSLELGDSALYFCASSPRESIYEQYFGPGTRLTVT.

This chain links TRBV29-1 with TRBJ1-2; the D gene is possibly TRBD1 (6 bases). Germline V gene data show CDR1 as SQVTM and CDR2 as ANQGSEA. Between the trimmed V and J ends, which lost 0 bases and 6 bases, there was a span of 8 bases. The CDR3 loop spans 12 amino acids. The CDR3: CSVEEGANGYTF. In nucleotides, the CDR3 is TGCAGCGTTGAAGAGGGGGCGAATGGCTACACCTTC. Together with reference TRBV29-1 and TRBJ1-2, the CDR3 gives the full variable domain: SAVISQKPSRDICQRGTSLTIQCQVDSQVTMMFWYRQQPGQSLTLIATANQGSEATYESGFVIDKFPISRPNLTFSTLTVSNMSPEDSSIYLCSVEEGANGYTFGSGTRLTVV.

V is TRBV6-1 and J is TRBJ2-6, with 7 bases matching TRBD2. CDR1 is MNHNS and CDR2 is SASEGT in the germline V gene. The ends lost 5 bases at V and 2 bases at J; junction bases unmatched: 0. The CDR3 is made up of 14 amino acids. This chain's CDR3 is CASSREAGANVLTF. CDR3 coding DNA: TGTGCCAGCAGTCGGGAGGCTGGGGCCAACGTCCTGACTTTC.

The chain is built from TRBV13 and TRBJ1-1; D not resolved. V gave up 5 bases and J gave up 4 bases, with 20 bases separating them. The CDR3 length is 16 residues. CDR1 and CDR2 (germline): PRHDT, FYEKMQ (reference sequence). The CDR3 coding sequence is TGTGCCAGCAGCCAAGAAGGTTCTATCGAGGGCACTGAAGCTTTCTTT. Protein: CASSQEGSIEGTEAFF.

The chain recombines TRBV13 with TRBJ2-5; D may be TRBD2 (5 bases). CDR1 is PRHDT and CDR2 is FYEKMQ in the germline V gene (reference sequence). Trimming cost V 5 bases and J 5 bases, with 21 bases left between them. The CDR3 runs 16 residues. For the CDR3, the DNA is TGTGCCAGCAGCCTATGGGAGCGGTCAGCTGGGGAGACCCAGTACTTC. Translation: CASSLWERSAGETQYF.

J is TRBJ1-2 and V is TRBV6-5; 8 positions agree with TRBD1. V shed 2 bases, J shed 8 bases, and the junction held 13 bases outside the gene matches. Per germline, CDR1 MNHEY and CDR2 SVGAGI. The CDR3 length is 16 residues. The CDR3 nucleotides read TGTGCCAGCAGTTACGAGAAGACAGGGGTTATTGGGGGCTACACCTTC. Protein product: CASSYEKTGVIGGYTF.

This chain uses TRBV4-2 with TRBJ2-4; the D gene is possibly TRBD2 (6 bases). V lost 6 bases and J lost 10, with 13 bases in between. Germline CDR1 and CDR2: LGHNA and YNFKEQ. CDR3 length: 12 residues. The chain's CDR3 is CASRGRDGIQYF. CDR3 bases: TGTGCCAGCAGGGGGCGGGATGGGATTCAGTACTTC.

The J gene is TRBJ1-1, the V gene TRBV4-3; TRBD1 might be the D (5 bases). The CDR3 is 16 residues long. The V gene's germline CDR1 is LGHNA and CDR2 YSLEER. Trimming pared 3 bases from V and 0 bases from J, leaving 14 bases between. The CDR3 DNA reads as TGCGCCAGCAGCCACGGGGGGGGACGGATGAACACTGAAGCTTTCTTT. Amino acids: CASSHGGGRMNTEAFF.